This T cell receptor beta chain was profiled in a study of cytomegalovirus exposure and HLA in healthy donors. Findings and limits, study-wide: Common viral pathogens seemed, in a later analysis, to connect with several of the most significant clusters. HLA alleles were associated with some 17,000 TCR beta sequences in a later analysis at 0.05 false discovery rate. While the bulk of TCR sequences proved rare, some public TCRs turned up in many donors.

Details on this clone: No antigen is known for it.

This PCR relied on a set of 60 Vbeta primers and 13 Jbeta primers. The repertoire was sequenced with immunoSEQ multiplex PCR; TCRdb's copy has only in-frame clones and lacks some. The profile shows some 120,000 clones, under 85% of them singletons. The germline V gene encodes CDR1 MNHEY and CDR2 SMNVEV (reference sequence). V shed 3 bases, J shed 0 bases, and the junction held 14 bases outside the gene matches. The CDR3 has 19 amino acids. The chain couples TRBV27 to TRBJ2-1; 7 bases fit TRBD2. The clonotype originates from a man aged 18-30 years in good health and CMV-seropositive. Material: PBMCs. The CDR3: CASSFRPPTSASSYNEQFF. The CDR3 DNA follows: TGTGCCAGCAGTTTCAGGCCCCCCACTAGCGCGAGCTCCTACAATGAGCAGTTCTTC.